This entry lists 6 T cell receptor beta chains sequenced from one sample in a study of cytomegalovirus exposure and HLA in healthy donors (dated by TCRdb to about 2017). Receptor amplification or capture employed the immunoSEQ multiplex PCR assay. For the multiplex PCR, a mixture combining 60 forward primers for TCR Vbeta segments and 13 reverse primers for TCR Jbeta segments was used. TCRdb took over this immuneACCESS table, retaining in-frame rearrangements with V and J assigned. Such tables are incomplete; in checked studies, under half of the missing clones stem from an unresolved V gene, and the remainder is unexplained. In this sample the table shows 120,000 or so clones, approximately 75% of which occur a single time. The ten largest clones represent approximately 3.8% of the sample. Sequencing input: PBMCs. These receptors came from a man aged 25-40 years in good health and CMV-seronegative.

CDR3 sequence: CASRITGLADHEQFF. CDR3 coding DNA: TGTGCCAGCAGGATCACCGGACTAGCGGACCATGAGCAGTTCTTC. The rearrangement joins TRBV27 to TRBJ2-1; TRBD2 agrees at 10 bases. The CDR3 totals 15 residues. Unmatched junction bases numbered 10, after V lost 6 bases and J lost 8 bases. Per germline, CDR1 MNHEY and CDR2 SMNVEV (reference sequence).

The chain has TRBV7-8 and TRBJ2-3; D ambiguous. Germline V gives CDR1 SGHVS, CDR2 FQNEAQ. Trimming took 4 bases from V and 0 from J, leaving 2 bases between them. The CDR3 loop spans 12 amino acids. CDR3 nucleotide sequence: TGTGCCAGCAGCTCGAGCACAGATACGCAGTATTTT. Translated, it gives CASSSSTDTQYF.

The rearrangement uses TRBV19 and TRBJ1-5; perhaps TRBD1 as D (6 bases). Trimming stripped 3 bases from V and 7 bases from J, with 13 bases between. The CDR3 is 14 residues long. CDR1 and CDR2 from the germline V gene are LNHDA and SQIVND (reference sequence). This CDR3 reads CASSIGHRAQPQHF. For the CDR3, the DNA is TGTGCCAGTAGTATCGGACACAGGGCGCAGCCCCAGCATTTT. Looking up the rest from reference TRBV19 and TRBJ1-5 gives the full variable domain: DGGITQSPKYLFRKEGQNVTLSCEQNLNHDAMYWYRQDPGQGLRLIYYSQIVNDFQKGDIAEGYSVSREKKESFPLTVTSAQKNPTAFYLCASSIGHRAQPQHFGDGTRLSIL.

This clone was observed a handful of times. The gene calls are TRBV6-1 and TRBJ2-5, with D tentatively TRBD2 (6 bases). Germline V CDR1 and CDR2: MNHNS, SASEGT. The CDR3 totals 15 residues. Trimming pared 3 bases from V and 2 bases from J, leaving 13 bases between. The CDR3 loop is CASSEISGSQETQYF. CDR3 bases: TGTGCCAGCAGTGAGATTAGCGGTTCACAAGAGACCCAGTACTTC.

In its sample, this clone was seen a few times. V and J are TRBV6-1 and TRBJ1-5; D remains unclear. The CDR3 extends over 13 amino acids. V shed 8 bases and J shed 9 bases, with 17 bases lying between them. CDR1 is MNHNS and CDR2 is SASEGT in the germline V gene. The chain's CDR3 is CASSQASRRPQHF. The DNA of the CDR3 is TGTGCCAGCTCCCAAGCCTCGCGTCGGCCCCAGCATTTT.

The V and J genes are TRBV10-2 and TRBJ2-5; possibly TRBD2 for D (7 bases). Trimming pared 7 bases from V and 5 bases from J, leaving 14 bases between. The CDR3 covers 13 residues. Germline-derived CDR1 and CDR2 are WSHSY and SAAADI. The CDR3 protein is CASTGGAGETQYF. The CDR3 DNA reads TGCGCCAGCACTGGGGGGGCCGGGGAGACCCAGTACTTC.